The 23 T cell receptor beta chains listed next were all sequenced from one sample in a study of blood T cell repertoires in COVID-19. Method: immunoSEQ multiplex PCR; TCRdb's copy keeps in-frame clones and lacks some. The sample consists of tens of thousands of clones, around nine tenths of them appearing once. Material for sequencing was peripheral blood. The receptor set was obtained from a human donor with active COVID-19. The donor label of this sample is uncertain.

The chain couples TRBV7-6 to TRBJ1-1; 7 bases map to TRBD1. Germline V CDR1 and CDR2: SGHVS, FNYEAQ. V was pared by 8 bases and J by 12 bases, with 6 bases of the junction left unmatched. CDR3 length equals 10 residues. CDR3 in amino acids: CASGTDESFF. CDR3 bases: TGTGCCAGCGGGACAGACGAGTCTTTCTTT.

This chain uses TRBV5-5 with TRBJ1-4, with 7 bases matching TRBD1. CDR3 size: 16 residues. The V and J ends lost 3 bases and 2 bases, in that order; junction bases with no gene match: 7. Germline CDR1 SGHKS, CDR2 YYEKEE (reference sequence). CDR3 DNA sequence: TGTGCCAGCAGCTCCACTCGACAGGGTACTAATGAAAAACTGTTTTTT. Encoded protein: CASSSTRQGTNEKLFF.

The V and J genes are TRBV7-2 and TRBJ1-4, with 8 bases that match TRBD1. Germline CDR1 reads SGHTA; CDR2 reads FQGNSA. V lost 4 bases and J lost 3; bases outside the gene matches: 10. The CDR3 sequence is 17 residues long. This chain's CDR3 is CASSSPLQGAANEKLFF. The DNA of the CDR3 is TGTGCCAGCAGCTCACCCCTGCAGGGGGCGGCTAATGAAAAACTGTTTTTT.

V is TRBV2 and J is TRBJ2-3, with 7 bases fitting TRBD2. The CDR3 has 16 amino acids. CDR1 and CDR2 (germline): SNHLY, FYNNEI. Losses at the gene ends were 8 bases for V and 0 bases for J; bases not matched to a gene: 11. In DNA form, the CDR3 reads TGTGCCAGCCGTCTGAGGGGCGGGAGTAGCACAGATACGCAGTATTTT. Protein sequence: CASRLRGGSSTDTQYF.

This chain uses TRBV11-3 with TRBJ2-1; 9 nucleotides match TRBD2. With 4 bases clipped from V and 7 bases from J, the junction kept 11 bases outside the gene matches. The CDR3 covers 16 residues. Germline V gene data show CDR1 as SGHNT and CDR2 as YENEEA. The CDR3, as DNA: TGTGCCAGCAGCTCCGTAGCGGGGGCCGAGGGGAATGAGCAGTTCTTC. Amino acid sequence: CASSSVAGAEGNEQFF.

The V gene is TRBV19, the J gene TRBJ2-1; 11 nucleotides agree with TRBD2. This CDR3 has 16 residues. Germline-derived CDR1 and CDR2 are LNHDA and SQIVND (reference sequence). With 3 bases clipped from V and 7 bases from J, the junction kept 8 bases outside the gene matches. In DNA form, the CDR3 reads TGTGCCAGTAGTATGGTCCTAGCGGGGGGTCTGAATGAGCAGTTCTTC. Translating gives CASSMVLAGGLNEQFF.

The rearrangement uses TRBV5-8 and TRBJ2-7, with 7 bases lining up with TRBD2. The CDR3 spans 15 residues. Germline CDR1 and CDR2: SGHTS and YDEGEE. The junction had 11 bases not matched to a gene; V was cut back by 5 bases and J by 3 bases. The DNA for the CDR3 is TGTGCCAGCAGGGGCCTAGCGGCCCAGATCTACGAGCAGTACTTC. This sequence encodes CASRGLAAQIYEQYF.

This clone appeared a few times. The chain is built from TRBV7-2 and TRBJ1-1; D unresolved. Per the germline V gene, CDR1 is SGHTA and CDR2 is FQGNSA. The germline V and J ends were trimmed by 4 bases and 1 base, with 13 bases remaining between them. The CDR3 covers 15 residues. This chain's CDR3 is CASSSGLPGNTEAFF. The CDR3 bases are TGTGCCAGCAGCTCAGGACTCCCAGGGAACACTGAAGCTTTCTTT.

This clone was seen only a few times. The chain combines TRBV10-3 with TRBJ1-5; 9 positions agree with TRBD1. The CDR3 length is 14 residues. Looked up from germline, CDR1 is ENHRY and CDR2 is SYGVKD. The V and J ends lost 10 bases and 6 bases, in that order; junction bases with no gene match: 10. The CDR3 sequence: CATRQGEESQPQHF. DNA for the CDR3: TGTGCCACCCGACAGGGGGAAGAAAGTCAGCCCCAGCATTTT.

The CDR3 protein is CASSYTLGQVNTGELFF. The CDR3 DNA follows: TGTGCCAGCAGTTACACGTTGGGACAAGTTAACACCGGGGAGCTGTTTTTT. This chain joins TRBV6-2 or TRBV6-3 and TRBJ2-2, with D possibly being TRBD1 (6 bases). The CDR3 consists of 17 residues. V dropped 2 bases and J dropped 2 bases, with 15 bases sitting between them. Germline CDR1 is MNHEY and CDR2 is SVGEGT.

The chain recombines TRBV24-1 with TRBJ2-2; the D is unclear. The CDR3 has 13 amino acids. Germline V CDR1 and CDR2: KGHDR, SFDVKD. V was cut by 3 bases and J by 4 bases, with 5 bases left in between. For the CDR3, the DNA is TGTGCCACCAGTGATCCTTTCACCGGGGAGCTGTTTTTT. It encodes CATSDPFTGELFF.

This chain links TRBV27 with TRBJ1-2; 8 positions match TRBD1. Per germline, CDR1 MNHEY and CDR2 SMNVEV (reference sequence). J gave up 4 bases and V 0 bases, and 10 bases lay outside the gene matches. The CDR3 has 17 amino acids. The CDR3 nucleotides read TGTGCCAGCAGTTTATCGGGACAGGCCCCTTTCCTCTATGGCTACACCTTC. Protein sequence: CASSLSGQAPFLYGYTF.

The chain has TRBV5-1 and TRBJ2-7; 9 bases fit TRBD1. J lost 3 bases, V lost 0 bases, and 4 bases had no gene match. There are 15 residues in the CDR3. CDR1 SGHRS and CDR2 YFSETQ come from the germline V gene. DNA for the CDR3: TGCGCCAGCAGCTTGGCTCCGGGACAGGGCTACGAGCAGTACTTC. Translation gives CASSLAPGQGYEQYF.

On this clone itself: Other DNA sequences in the same sample also yield this CDR3. The chain carries TRBV5-1 and TRBJ1-4; D not certain. Germline V gene sequence: CDR1 SGHRS, CDR2 YFSETQ. The CDR3 covers 14 residues. V was cut by 2 bases and J by 4 bases, with 9 bases left in between. The CDR3 is CASSFGVGNEKLFF. As DNA, the CDR3 is TGCGCCAGCAGCTTCGGGGTGGGTAATGAAAAACTGTTTTTT.

This chain uses TRBV10-3 with TRBJ1-1; tentatively, D is TRBD1 (5 bases). Germline V gene data show CDR1 as ENHRY and CDR2 as SYGVKD. V lost 6 bases to trimming and J lost 1 base, with 6 bases between them. This CDR3 is 12 amino acids long. CDR3 loop: CAISTGNTEAFF. CDR3 in DNA: TGTGCCATCAGCACAGGGAACACTGAAGCTTTCTTT.

The rearrangement links TRBV3-1 (or the pseudogene TRBV3-2) to TRBJ2-5; D perhaps matches TRBD2 (5 bases). Trimming took 5 bases from V and 4 from J, leaving 14 bases between them. The CDR3 runs 14 residues. Germline CDR1 is LGHDT and CDR2 is YNNKEL (reference sequence). The CDR3 DNA follows: TGTGCCAGCAGCGTCCAACTAGACGGAGAGACCCAGTACTTC. Translation gives CASSVQLDGETQYF.

In DNA form, the CDR3 reads TGTGCCAGCAGTATCCCGGGTAGCACAGATACGCAGTATTTT. Amino acids: CASSIPGSTDTQYF. J is TRBJ2-3 and V is TRBV28, with D uncertain. There are 14 residues in the CDR3. Trimming shortened V by 5 bases and J by 0 bases, and 9 bases separated the two germline ends. The germline gives CDR1 MDHEN, CDR2 SYDVKM.

The chain recombines TRBV7-2 with TRBJ1-1; no clear D gene. Germline V gene lookup returns CDR1 SGHTA and CDR2 FQGNSA. The CDR3 covers 13 residues. V lost 2 bases and J 2 bases, leaving 6 bases between the germline ends. CDR3 in amino acids: CASSLMRNTEAFF. As DNA, the CDR3 is TGTGCCAGCAGCTTAATGAGAAACACTGAAGCTTTCTTT.

CDR3 in amino acids: CASSLIGSGNYNEQFF. The CDR3 DNA follows: TGTGCCAGCAGCTTAATCGGGAGCGGGAACTACAATGAGCAGTTCTTC. The chain recombines TRBV7-3 with TRBJ2-1; 7 bases fit TRBD2. This CDR3 spans 16 amino acids. Trimming took 1 base from V and 3 from J; bases not matched to a gene: 6. The germline V gene encodes CDR1 SGHTA and CDR2 FQGTGA.

V and J are TRBV19 and TRBJ2-2; TRBD2 matches at 9 bases. V shed 3 bases, J shed 4 bases, and the junction held 3 bases outside the gene matches. The CDR3 loop spans 15 amino acids. The germline V gene has CDR1 LNHDA and CDR2 SQIVND (reference sequence). The chain's CDR3 is CASSILAGSTGELFF. The CDR3, as DNA: TGTGCCAGTAGTATCCTAGCGGGGAGCACCGGGGAGCTGTTTTTT. Full variable domain (outside the CDR3, taken from reference TRBV19 and TRBJ2-2): DGGITQSPKYLFRKEGQNVTLSCEQNLNHDAMYWYRQDPGQGLRLIYYSQIVNDFQKGDIAEGYSVSREKKESFPLTVTSAQKNPTAFYLCASSILAGSTGELFFGEGSRLTVL.

The chain uses TRBV7-9 and TRBJ2-7; D gene unclear. V lost 1 base and J lost 0, with 7 bases in between. This CDR3 region has 14 residues. Germline V gene lookup returns CDR1 SEHNR and CDR2 FQNEAQ (reference sequence). Written as DNA, the CDR3 is TGTGCCAGCAGCTTAGATCGTTACTCCTACGAGCAGTACTTC. This gives the protein CASSLDRYSYEQYF.

The chain carries TRBV7-3 and TRBJ2-3; 9 nucleotides line up with TRBD2. V was clipped by 11 bases and J by 4 bases; unmatched bases: 7. This CDR3 has 13 amino acids. Germline assignment: CDR1 SGHTA and CDR2 FQGTGA. CDR3 residues: CASAAGGADTQYF. The DNA for the CDR3 is TGTGCCTCGGCAGCGGGGGGCGCAGATACGCAGTATTTT.

V gene TRBV18 combines with J gene TRBJ1-2, with 10 bases that match TRBD1. Germline lookup yields CDR1 KGHSH and CDR2 LQKENI. This CDR3 is 16 amino acids long. J lost 3 bases, V lost 0 bases, and 4 bases had no gene match. Here the CDR3 DNA reads TGTGCCAGCTCACCACCCGGGACAGGGGCCGACTATGGCTACACCTTC. It specifies CASSPPGTGADYGYTF.